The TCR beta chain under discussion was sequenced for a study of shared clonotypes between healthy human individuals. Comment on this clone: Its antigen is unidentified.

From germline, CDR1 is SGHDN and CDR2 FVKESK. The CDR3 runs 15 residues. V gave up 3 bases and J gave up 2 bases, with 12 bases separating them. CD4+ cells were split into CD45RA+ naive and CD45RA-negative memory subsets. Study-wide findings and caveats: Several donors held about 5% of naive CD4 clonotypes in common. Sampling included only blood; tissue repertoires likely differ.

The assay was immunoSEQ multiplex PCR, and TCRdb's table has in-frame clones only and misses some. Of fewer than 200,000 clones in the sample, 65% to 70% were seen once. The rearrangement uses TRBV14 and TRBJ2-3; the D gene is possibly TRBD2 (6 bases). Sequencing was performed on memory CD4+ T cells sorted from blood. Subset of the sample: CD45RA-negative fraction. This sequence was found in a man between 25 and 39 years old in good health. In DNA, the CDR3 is TGTGCCAGCAGCCATACTAGCCCACTCACAGATACGCAGTATTTT. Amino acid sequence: CASSHTSPLTDTQYF.